Listed below are T cell receptor beta chains from one sample, sequenced in a study of memory CD4+ T cells and cytomegalovirus serostatus. Measured with immunoSEQ multiplex PCR; TCRdb has only the in-frame clones, and not every one. The table shows approximately 50,000 clones, with about 70% occurring only once. Sequencing used memory CD4+ T cells from blood. These receptors were collected from an adult in good health and CMV-seropositive. Both conserved end residues are part of each CDR3. A D gene is named only where the DNA matches it firmly. Clone size is not always given. Where it is, it says once, few, many or a class for expanded clones.

abundance,v_gene,d_gene,j_gene,CDR3nt,CDR3aa
-,TRBV5-4,TRBD2,TRBJ2-5,TGTGCCAGCAGAGGAGGGGGCGGAGCGGGAGGGGAAGAGACCCAGTACTTC,CASRGGGGAGGEETQYF
few,TRBV6-5,TRBD2,TRBJ2-2,TGTGCCATCGGCCCGGACTGGGGGGGCGGGGAGCTGTTTTTT,CAIGPDWGGGELFF
-,TRBV28,-,TRBJ2-2,TGTGCCAGCAGGATGGGACAGAACACCGGGGAGCTGTTTTTT,CASRMGQNTGELFF
-,TRBV28,TRBD1,TRBJ1-3,TGTGCCAGCAGTCTTCCTGGGACAGGGACTGGAAACACCATATATTTT,CASSLPGTGTGNTIYF
-,TRBV30,TRBD2,TRBJ2-1,TGTGCCGGGGGGACTAGCGGAATCAATGAGCAGTTCTTC,CAGGTSGINEQFF
-,TRBV5-1,TRBD1,TRBJ1-1,TGCGCCAGCAGCCCCAGTCAGACAGGGCAAGAAGCTTTCTTT,CASSPSQTGQEAFF
few,TRBV2,-,TRBJ2-5,TGTGCCAGTATCGAACAGGGATTGGGGGAGACCCAGTACTTC,CASIEQGLGETQYF
-,TRBV28,-,TRBJ1-5,TGTGCCAGCAGTTTGGTGTCCCAGGGGCAGCCCCAGCATTTT,CASSLVSQGQPQHF
-,TRBV10-2,TRBD1,TRBJ1-1,TGCGCCAGCCGAGCCGTTGACAGGGGGAACACTGAAGCTTTCTTT,CASRAVDRGNTEAFF
medium-sized,TRBV19,TRBD1,TRBJ1-5,TGTGCCAGTAGTATTGGGGGACAGGGTGGTCAGCCCCAGCATTTT,CASSIGGQGGQPQHF
-,TRBV18,-,TRBJ2-3,TGTGCCAGCTCACCGACGGCGAGCACAGATACGCAGTATTTT,CASSPTASTDTQYF
-,TRBV5-4,TRBD1,TRBJ1-2,TGTGCCAGCAGCTTTCTTGGACGCGCAGGGGGCGCTAACTATGGCTACACCTTC,CASSFLGRAGGANYGYTF
-,TRBV2,-,TRBJ2-7,TGTGCCAGCAGTGGAGAAGGCCGGGTCGAGCAGTACTTC,CASSGEGRVEQYF
-,TRBV10-2,-,TRBJ1-5,TGCGCCAGCAGTGAAGGGAGGGCGAGTCAGCCCCAGCATTTT,CASSEGRASQPQHF
-,TRBV6-6,-,TRBJ1-2,TGTGCCAGCAGTTACCTGGGATCTATTAACTATGGCTACACCTTC,CASSYLGSINYGYTF